This TCR beta chain was documented in a study of T-cell reconstitution after alpha-beta-depleted transplantation in children listed by TCRdb under 2016. Looking at the study overall: Using TCR repertoire profiling, the study followed T-cell immune reconstitution in a quantitative way in children after TCRalphabeta/CD19-depleted allogeneic hematopoietic cell transplantation. What the research found in general, with its limitations: Over the following months the frequencies of hyperexpanded clones went down, and after one year T-cell counts and TCRbeta diversity were mostly credited to newly produced T cells. Apparently early alphabetaT-cell count recovery about two months after transplant reportedly relied on only several hundred rapidly expanded clones derived from non-depleted graft cells. The high TCRbeta diversity at day 60 in some patients was ascribed to recipient T cells and intrathymic progenitors that had survived conditioning.

This clonotype was detected many times. The antigen this receptor binds is unknown. Per-base qualities were not stored, and no clone one base away is much larger. The treatment or condition label, as the study defines it: allogeneic hematopoietic cell transplantation with graft depleted of TCRalphabeta T cells and CD19 B cells. TCRalphabeta/CD19-depleted allogeneic hematopoietic cell grafts were given to the transplant recipients, all of whom were children. Libraries came from PCR. Sequencing relied on an Illumina HiSeq 2500. TCR libraries were prepared with molecular barcoding, using unique molecular identifiers to normalize TCRbeta repertoire quantification. The public reads were reanalyzed by TCRdb: fastp trimming at Q25, MiXCR alignment, in-frame beta chains only. Merged by CDR3 protein, the rows form single entries marked with the most common genes and DNA. Present in this sample are around 200,000 distinct CDR3 sequences, roughly a tenth of which were seen just once. The biggest ten clones account for roughly 30% of the sample.

The CDR3 starts with the cysteine, ends with the phenylalanine, and has 17 residues. Kept here is only the CDR3 DNA, which spans 51 bases and is read in frame from base 1. The germline V gene specifies MDHEN as CDR1 and SYDVKM as CDR2. Trimming removed 2 bases from V and 4 bases from J; the gene matches leave 6 bases unexplained. The TCR originated in a child under three years old with acute myeloid leukemia, due to receive a stem cell transplant. This specimen consisted of PBMCs, obtained before TCRalphabeta/CD19-depleted stem cell transplant. The V and J genes are TRBV28 and TRBJ2-1, and 12 junctional nucleotides match TRBD2. CDR3 sequence: CASSLRWGLAGYNEQFF. The sequence in DNA is TGTGCCAGCAGTTTAAGGTGGGGACTAGCGGGTTACAATGAGCAGTTCTTC.